Shown below are 10 T cell receptor beta chains from a single sample sequenced in a study of T cell responses to AZD1222 COVID-19 vaccine. Repertoires were generated with immunoSEQ multiplex PCR, while TCRdb's copy carries only in-frame clones and drops some. The sample has 150,000 to 200,000 clones; more than 75% are singletons. This specimen consisted of peripheral blood, obtained on day 0 of AZD1222 vaccination. The receptors shown here come from an adult in good health.

The V gene is TRBV6-5, the J gene TRBJ2-7; 10 positions agree with TRBD2. V dropped 7 bases and J dropped 3; count of bases not matched to a gene: 6. The CDR3 is made up of 14 amino acids. Germline CDR1 and CDR2: MNHEY and SVGAGI. CDR3 sequence: CASKKAGGDYEQYF. CDR3 sequence (DNA): TGTGCCAGCAAGAAAGCGGGAGGGGACTACGAGCAGTACTTC.

The V call is TRBV6-2 or TRBV6-3, the J call TRBJ1-6; TRBD1 matches at 9 bases. Unmatched junction bases numbered 6, after V lost 5 bases and J lost 10 bases. Germline lookup yields CDR1 MNHEY and CDR2 SVGEGT. The CDR3 extends over 14 amino acids. The CDR3: CASSRDREGSPLHF. The CDR3 coding sequence is TGTGCCAGCAGTCGGGACAGGGAGGGATCACCCCTCCACTTT.

The rearrangement uses TRBV27 and TRBJ1-1; TRBD1 matches at 7 bases. The V gene's germline CDR1 is MNHEY and CDR2 SMNVEV (reference sequence). This CDR3 region has 16 residues. V shed 0 bases, J shed 2 bases, and the junction held 6 bases outside the gene matches. CDR3 nucleotides: TGTGCCAGCAGTTTATCTCCCGGGACAGCCAACACTGAAGCTTTCTTT. This sequence encodes CASSLSPGTANTEAFF.

The rearrangement links TRBV7-8 to TRBJ1-2; D uncertain. Germline CDR1 is SGHVS and CDR2 is FQNEAQ. CDR3 size: 15 residues. Trimming took off 5 bases at V and 0 bases at J, with 13 bases between the two ends. The CDR3 spells CASSLVASSNYGYTF. As DNA, the CDR3 is TGTGCCAGCAGCCTAGTGGCCAGCTCTAACTATGGCTACACCTTC. Using reference TRBV7-8 and TRBJ1-2 for the parts outside the CDR3, the full variable domain is GAGVSQSPRYKVAKRGQDVALRCDPISGHVSLFWYQQALGQGPEFLTYFQNEAQLDKSGLPSDRFFAERPEGSVSTLKIQRTQQEDSAVYLCASSLVASSNYGYTFGSGTRLTVV.

The CDR3 region has the DNA TGTGCCAGCAGTTCCCCGACAGGCATCGCTGAGCAGTTCTTC. It codes for CASSSPTGIAEQFF. The chain links TRBV27 to TRBJ2-1; tentatively, D is TRBD1 (6 bases). V was clipped by 4 bases and J by 9 bases, with 16 bases between them. Looked up from germline, CDR1 is MNHEY and CDR2 is SMNVEV (reference sequence). The CDR3 is 14 amino acids.

This chain uses TRBV7-2 with TRBJ2-7; D assignment may be TRBD1 or TRBD2 (6 bases each). The germline V gene encodes CDR1 SGHTA and CDR2 FQGNSA. The ends were cut back, 1 base at V and 6 bases at J, with 13 bases in the middle. The CDR3 has 14 amino acids. The CDR3 DNA reads TGTGCCAGCAGCTTAGGGGGGGCAGGGGCCGAGCAGTACTTC. It encodes CASSLGGAGAEQYF.

V usage is TRBV19 and J usage is TRBJ2-2; TRBD1 matches 10 bases. CDR3 size: 16 residues. The V gene end was trimmed by 4 bases and the J gene end by 7 bases; junction bases not matched to a gene: 9. In germline, CDR1 is LNHDA, CDR2 SQIVND (reference sequence). The CDR3, as DNA: TGTGCCAGTAGTACTCGGACAGGGGGAATAATCGGGGAGCTGTTTTTT. This gives the protein CASSTRTGGIIGELFF.

The rearrangement joins TRBV19 to TRBJ2-7, with no clear D. The length of the CDR3 is 15 residues. Germline V gene sequence: CDR1 LNHDA, CDR2 SQIVND (reference sequence). Trimming shortened V by 4 bases and J by 2 bases, and 15 bases separated the two germline ends. The CDR3 protein is CASSRSQTETYEQYF. In nucleotides, the CDR3 is TGTGCCAGTAGTAGAAGTCAGACTGAAACCTACGAGCAGTACTTC.

Turning to this clone: The junction does not match germline at one end; this may be a read error. This sequence joins TRBV11-1 and TRBJ1-4; 7 bases map to TRBD1. The CDR3 sequence is 16 residues long. CDR1 and CDR2 (germline): SGHAT, FQDESV (reference sequence). CDR3 residues: CTSSFQGRGHEEKLFF. CDR3 nucleotide sequence: TGTACCAGCAGCTTCCAAGGGAGGGGGCATGAAGAAAAACTGTTTTTT.

Details on this clone: The sample contains more than one DNA sequence encoding this CDR3. This CDR3 reads CASSIRDTNQPQHF. The CDR3, as DNA: TGTGCCAGTAGTATACGGGACACCAATCAGCCCCAGCATTTT. The rearrangement joins TRBV19 to TRBJ1-5; tentative D call: TRBD1 (6 bases). The CDR3 is 14 residues long. Trimming left V 2 bases short and J 3 bases short, with 8 bases between. The germline CDR1 and CDR2 sequences are LNHDA and SQIVND (reference sequence).